The 22 T cell receptor beta chains in this list originate from one sample, sequenced in a study of beta chain features in type 1 diabetes. Study conclusions and caveats: Shorter TCRB CDR3s, moderately but significantly so, marked every one of the four CD4+ subsets in Type 1 diabetes patients.

Their specific antigens are unknown. All of the isolated RNA was reverse transcribed, so expressed TCRB transcripts were sequenced. The assay was immunoSEQ multiplex PCR, and TCRdb's table has in-frame clones only and misses some. The table lists roughly 160,000 clones, around 7.8% of them singletons. The specimen was central memory CD4+ T cells from blood. The source is a woman aged 40-49 years with type 1 diabetes.

The genes are TRBV4-2 and TRBJ1-2, with D uncertain. The germline V gene has CDR1 LGHNA and CDR2 YNFKEQ. The ends were cut back, 0 bases at V and 9 bases at J, with 11 bases in the middle. The CDR3 runs to 13 residues. CDR3 sequence (DNA): TGTGCCAGCAGCCAAGATCTATGGAGGCGCTACACCTTC. Protein sequence: CASSQDLWRRYTF.

The rearrangement joins TRBV19 to TRBJ1-5; tentative D call: TRBD1 (5 bases). Germline V gives CDR1 LNHDA, CDR2 SQIVND (reference sequence). The CDR3 has 15 amino acids. V was clipped by 5 bases and J by 3 bases, with 14 bases between them. CDR3: CASSPGGGVNQPQHF. The CDR3 nucleotides read TGTGCCAGTAGTCCGGGAGGAGGGGTCAATCAGCCCCAGCATTTT.

This clone was counted a few times. This chain links TRBV28 with TRBJ2-1; TRBD2 agrees at 7 bases. The germline gives CDR1 MDHEN, CDR2 SYDVKM. J lost 8 bases, V lost 6 bases, and 7 bases had no gene match. CDR3 size: 13 residues. The CDR3 is CASRPWEGDEQFF. DNA of the CDR3: TGTGCCAGCAGACCGTGGGAGGGCGATGAGCAGTTCTTC.

V usage is TRBV2 and J usage is TRBJ2-7; tentative D call: TRBD2 (5 bases). The ends were cut back, 7 bases at V and 4 bases at J, with 11 bases in the middle. Per germline, CDR1 SNHLY and CDR2 FYNNEI. The CDR3 loop spans 12 amino acids. For the CDR3, the DNA is TGTGCCAGCAACCGTGGGGAGTACGAGCAGTACTTC. Translated, it gives CASNRGEYEQYF.

The V call is TRBV10-3, the J call TRBJ2-1, with no clear D. CDR1 is ENHRY, CDR2 SYGVKD, per germline. V was clipped by 3 bases and J by 4 bases, with 7 bases between them. The CDR3 has 13 residues. The CDR3 is CAISESEYNEQFF. The CDR3 nucleotides read TGTGCCATCAGTGAATCCGAGTACAATGAGCAGTTCTTC.

This clone has just a few counts. The J gene is TRBJ2-1, the V gene TRBV5-4; D may be TRBD1 (5 bases). There are 16 residues in the CDR3. V was cut by 1 base and J by 0 bases, with 11 bases left in between. Germline CDR1 reads SGHNT; CDR2 reads YYREEE (reference sequence). The DNA of the CDR3 is TGTGCCAGCAGCTTGCAGGGCGGTAGCTCCTACAATGAGCAGTTCTTC. This codes for CASSLQGGSSYNEQFF.

This clone appeared a few times. V usage is TRBV11-2 and J usage is TRBJ2-5; 7 bases are shared with TRBD1. Germline assignment: CDR1 SGHAT and CDR2 FQNNGV. CDR3 length: 15 residues. With 3 bases clipped from V and 5 bases from J, the junction kept 9 bases outside the gene matches. The CDR3 nucleotides are TGTGCCAGCAGCTTGGGGCAGGGGGAGTACGAGACCCAGTACTTC. It yields the protein CASSLGQGEYETQYF.

This clone has a handful of counts. This chain connects TRBV30 to TRBJ2-5, with 8 bases fitting TRBD2. Germline values: CDR1 GTSNPN, CDR2 SVGIG (reference sequence). The V segment lost 0 bases and the J segment 5 bases; nucleotides outside the gene matches: 8. The CDR3 runs 15 residues. The CDR3 sequence is CAWSVLGLVPETQYF. CDR3 coding DNA: TGTGCCTGGAGTGTTCTGGGACTAGTGCCCGAGACCCAGTACTTC.

This clone showed up just a few times. V usage is TRBV30 and J usage is TRBJ2-7, with 9 nucleotides matching TRBD1. Germline assignment: CDR1 GTSNPN and CDR2 SVGIG (reference sequence). V lost 2 bases to trimming and J lost 7 bases; unmatched junction nucleotides: 9. The CDR3 is made up of 14 amino acids. The CDR3 region is CAWSSGQGLGEQYF. Written as DNA, the CDR3 is TGTGCCTGGAGTTCCGGACAGGGGCTAGGGGAGCAGTACTTC.

The chain joins TRBV30 to TRBJ1-4; 10 bases fit TRBD1. After removal of 5 bases from V and 8 bases from J, the junction contained 5 bases not matched to a gene. The CDR3 is 13 amino acids. Germline V gene data show CDR1 as GTSNPN and CDR2 as SVGIG (reference sequence). CDR3 DNA: TGTGCCTGGGGCCGGGACAGGGGAGAAAAACTGTTTTTT. Protein: CAWGRDRGEKLFF.

This clone has only a few counts. The rearrangement joins TRBV30 to TRBJ2-5, with D possibly TRBD2 on 5 matching bases. The CDR3 has 13 residues. The V gene lost 3 bases and the J gene lost 2 bases, with 10 bases spanning the gap. Germline CDR1 and CDR2: GTSNPN and SVGIG (reference sequence). The CDR3 region is CAWRRADQETQYF. The DNA of the CDR3 is TGTGCCTGGAGAAGAGCGGATCAAGAGACCCAGTACTTC.

This chain links TRBV7-2 with TRBJ1-2; unclear D gene. V lost 3 bases, J lost 2 bases, and 19 bases lay in between. The CDR3 runs to 17 residues. Germline V gives CDR1 SGHTA, CDR2 FQGNSA. The CDR3 DNA follows: TGTGCCAGCAGCTTCGCCGGGAGAACCCTGGGGAACTATGGCTACACCTTC. Residues: CASSFAGRTLGNYGYTF.

V is TRBV2 and J is TRBJ2-7, with D possibly matching TRBD1 (5 bases). The CDR3 sequence is 14 residues long. Germline CDR1 SNHLY, CDR2 FYNNEI. The V end lost 6 bases, the J end lost 5 bases, and 17 bases lay between the germline ends. CDR3 DNA: TGTGCCAGCAGGGTCCAGGGCACCACGGACGAGCAGTACTTC. Its protein is CASRVQGTTDEQYF.

The gene calls are TRBV19 and TRBJ2-2; TRBD1 is a possible D gene (6 bases). The V and J ends lost 4 bases and 5 bases respectively, with 14 bases between them. CDR1 is LNHDA and CDR2 is SQIVND in the germline V gene (reference sequence). The CDR3 is 15 amino acids. CDR3 DNA: TGTGCCAGTAGTACTGGGACACCTACTACCGGGGAGCTGTTTTTT. It is translated as CASSTGTPTTGELFF.

This clone was picked up a small number of times. The chain recombines TRBV9 with TRBJ2-5; unclear D gene. The last part of the DNA fits TRBJ2-7 better; the J call may be wrong. Germline V gene sequence: CDR1 SGDLS, CDR2 YYNGEE. This CDR3 is built from 14 residues. CDR3 amino acids: CASSVDPSRYEQYF. CDR3 nucleotides: TGTGCCAGCAGCGTAGACCCCTCCCGCTACGAGCAGTACTTC.

The chain links TRBV30 to TRBJ1-1, with 7 bases identical to TRBD1. V lost 5 bases to trimming and J lost 1 base; unmatched junction nucleotides: 4. Germline values: CDR1 GTSNPN, CDR2 SVGIG (reference sequence). This CDR3 comprises 13 residues. The CDR3 DNA follows: TGTGCCTGGGAGGGACAGACGAACACTGAAGCTTTCTTT. Residues: CAWEGQTNTEAFF.

This clone was counted between two and nine times. V usage is TRBV6-5 and J usage is TRBJ2-5; the D is unclear. Per the germline V gene, CDR1 is MNHEY and CDR2 is SVGAGI. The CDR3 spans 14 residues. The V end was cut by 0 bases, the J end by 5 bases, with 10 bases between. The CDR3: CASSYSTGEETQYF. The CDR3 coding sequence is TGTGCCAGCAGTTACTCGACGGGTGAGGAGACCCAGTACTTC.

This clone was picked up a small number of times. The gene calls are TRBV6-6 and TRBJ2-7; D is possibly TRBD2 (5 bases). This CDR3 is 15 amino acids long. Trimming took 3 bases from V and 3 from J, leaving 15 bases between them. CDR1 and CDR2 from the germline V gene are MNHNY and SVGAGI (reference sequence). The CDR3 region is CASSYEGARSYEQYF. The CDR3 DNA reads as TGTGCCAGCAGTTATGAGGGCGCGCGGAGCTACGAGCAGTACTTC.

The V call is TRBV9, the J call TRBJ2-1, with 8 positions matching TRBD2. From germline, CDR1 is SGDLS and CDR2 YYNGEE. J gave up 4 bases and V 0 bases, and 9 bases lay outside the gene matches. The CDR3 covers 17 residues. The CDR3 loop reads CASSVGGGTGRYNEQFF. The CDR3 DNA reads as TGTGCCAGCAGCGTAGGCGGGGGGACGGGGAGGTACAATGAGCAGTTCTTC.

The rearrangement joins TRBV19 to TRBJ2-7; no firm D call. V shed 3 bases and J shed 3 bases, with 9 bases lying between them. The CDR3 covers 13 residues. From germline, CDR1 is LNHDA and CDR2 SQIVND (reference sequence). The CDR3 reads CASSISPRYEQYF. CDR3 sequence (DNA): TGTGCCAGTAGTATCTCCCCCCGCTACGAGCAGTACTTC.

This rearrangement joins TRBV4-2 to TRBJ2-7; maybe TRBD2 (5 bases). Germline V gene data show CDR1 as LGHNA and CDR2 as YNFKEQ. The CDR3 has 14 amino acids. V lost 1 base, J lost 3 bases, and 10 bases lay in between. CDR3 sequence reads: CASSQGLAIYEQYF. Written as DNA, the CDR3 is TGTGCCAGCAGCCAAGGGCTAGCAATCTACGAGCAGTACTTC.

The chain is built from TRBV18 and TRBJ2-1; 10 bases fit TRBD1. Trimming at V came to 3 bases and at J to 2 bases, leaving 1 base not matched to a gene. This CDR3 is 15 amino acids long. Germline CDR1 is KGHSH and CDR2 is LQKENI. This CDR3 reads CASSPDRGTYNEQFF. CDR3 DNA sequence: TGTGCCAGCTCACCGGACAGGGGGACCTACAATGAGCAGTTCTTC.